This TCR beta chain stems from a study of OX40 agonist ivuxolimab in advanced cancers. Study context: The treatment was a fully human IgG2 OX40 agonist, ivuxolimab. People who had prior anti-PD-1, anti-PD-L1 or anti-CTLA-4 therapy could take part, and around 40% had some.

Data came from immunoSEQ multiplex PCR; TCRdb stores just in-frame clones and leaves some out. This sample has about 91,000 clones; 70% to 90% occur once, and the top ten carry about 0.5%. Whole-study findings and limits: At 0.1 to 3.0 mg/kg and by week 6, clonal expansion occurred in CD4+ and CD8+ blood T cells. More expanded clones were seen, on average, in CD8+ T cells than in CD4+.

Concerning this clone: The antigen remains unidentified.

J was trimmed by 4 bases and V by 5 bases; bases with no gene match: 9. In germline, CDR1 is MNHNS, CDR2 SASEGT. The CDR3 sequence is 15 residues long. The sequencing used CD4+ or CD8+ T cells sorted from blood, collected in a trial of the OX40 agonist ivuxolimab. The receptor was isolated from an adult with an advanced solid tumor such as melanoma, head and neck, liver or kidney cancer. V and J are TRBV6-1 and TRBJ2-3, with 7 nucleotides matching TRBD1. The CDR3 nucleotides are TGTGCCAGCAGTTTAAATTTCGGACAGGCAGATACGCAGTATTTT. Translated: CASSLNFGQADTQYF.